The 9 T cell receptor beta chains reported below all come from one sample, sequenced in a study of blood T cell repertoires in COVID-19 (dated by TCRdb to the early 2020s). The method behind the library was the immunoSEQ multiplex PCR assay. TCRdb stores this immuneACCESS table with in-frame sequences only. Part of the clones is absent; in the studies checked, under half of the shortfall reflects unresolved V genes, and no reason is known for the rest. For this sample there are about 210,000 clones; 80% to 90% appear just once. 7.5% to 10% of the sample comes from the top ten. What was sequenced was PBMCs or T cells enriched from blood (not recorded which). These TCRs come from a man aged 35 to 55 who had recovered from COVID-19.

The chain couples TRBV2 to TRBJ2-5; the D gene is possibly TRBD1 (5 bases). Germline values: CDR1 SNHLY, CDR2 FYNNEI. There are 16 residues in the CDR3. Trimming pared 1 base from V and 0 bases from J, leaving 12 bases between. The CDR3 bases are TGTGCCAGCAGTGAAGGTTGGACACCGAACCAAGAGACCCAGTACTTC. Its protein product is CASSEGWTPNQETQYF.

This clone has only a few counts. The chain links TRBV6-5 to TRBJ2-2, with a possible D match to TRBD1 (6 bases). The CDR3 consists of 15 residues. Between the trimmed V and J ends, which lost 5 bases and 5 bases, there was a span of 15 bases. From germline, CDR1 is MNHEY and CDR2 SVGAGI. The CDR3 region has the DNA TGTGCCAGCAGTCACCAAACAGGGCGAACCGGGGAGCTGTTTTTT. This gives the protein CASSHQTGRTGELFF.

The J gene is TRBJ1-1, the V gene TRBV16; TRBD1 matches at 7 bases. V gave up 3 bases and J gave up 1 base; unmatched junction bases: 2. Germline loops: CDR1 KGHSY, CDR2 FQNENV. This CDR3 has 14 residues. CDR3 coding DNA: TGTGCCAGCAGCCACAGGGGGTGGAACACTGAAGCTTTCTTT. As protein: CASSHRGWNTEAFF.

V is TRBV3-1 (or the pseudogene TRBV3-2) and J is TRBJ2-7; D is unresolved. Germline V CDR1 and CDR2: LGHDT, YNNKEL (reference sequence). Deletions cut 4 bases from V and 2 bases from J, with 6 bases between. CDR3 length: 12 amino acids. The CDR3 DNA sequence: TGTGCCAGCAGCCGAACAGCCTACGAGCAGTACTTC. Translated: CASSRTAYEQYF.

This sequence joins TRBV24-1 and TRBJ2-1; the match to TRBD2 covers 7 bases. The V and J ends lost 3 bases and 2 bases, in that order; junction bases with no gene match: 6. Looked up from germline, CDR1 is KGHDR and CDR2 is SFDVKD. The CDR3 length is 16 residues. The CDR3: CATSDPSGLAYNEQFF. For the CDR3, the DNA is TGTGCCACCAGTGATCCGAGCGGACTAGCCTACAATGAGCAGTTCTTC.

For this clone: Other DNA sequences in the same sample also yield this CDR3. The CDR3 DNA reads TGTGCCAGCAGCCAAGGTCCTAATCAGCCCCAGCATTTT. Its protein product is CASSQGPNQPQHF. The chain combines TRBV3-1 (or the pseudogene TRBV3-2) with TRBJ1-5; D not resolved. CDR3 length: 13 residues. Trimming cost V 1 base and J 4 bases, with 5 bases left between them. Germline V gene data show CDR1 as LGHDT and CDR2 as YNNKEL (reference sequence).

This clone was seen a few times. This chain uses TRBV7-9 with TRBJ1-1; D is uncertain. The germline V gene has CDR1 SEHNR and CDR2 FQNEAQ (reference sequence). The V end was cut by 4 bases, the J end by 3 bases, with 6 bases between. The CDR3 is made up of 12 amino acids. The CDR3 coding sequence is TGTGCCAGCAGCTCGACTTACACTGAAGCTTTCTTT. It codes for CASSSTYTEAFF.

The genes are TRBV6-1 and TRBJ1-2; 7 positions match TRBD1. There are 15 residues in the CDR3. The V segment lost 3 bases and the J segment 3 bases; nucleotides outside the gene matches: 7. CDR1 is MNHNS and CDR2 is SASEGT in the germline V gene. CDR3 residues: CASSDPGGVHYGYTF. CDR3 bases: TGTGCCAGCAGTGATCCAGGGGGAGTTCACTATGGCTACACCTTC.

Only a few counts were recorded for this clone. The chain recombines TRBV3-1 (or the pseudogene TRBV3-2) with TRBJ2-6, with D possibly TRBD1 on 5 matching bases. CDR1 LGHDT and CDR2 YNNKEL come from the germline V gene (reference sequence). The CDR3 consists of 16 residues. V was shortened by 2 bases and J by 0 bases, with 8 bases between the two germline ends. Written as DNA, the CDR3 is TGTGCCAGCAGCCAACAGGGTAACTCTGGGGCCAACGTCCTGACTTTC. Its translation is CASSQQGNSGANVLTF.